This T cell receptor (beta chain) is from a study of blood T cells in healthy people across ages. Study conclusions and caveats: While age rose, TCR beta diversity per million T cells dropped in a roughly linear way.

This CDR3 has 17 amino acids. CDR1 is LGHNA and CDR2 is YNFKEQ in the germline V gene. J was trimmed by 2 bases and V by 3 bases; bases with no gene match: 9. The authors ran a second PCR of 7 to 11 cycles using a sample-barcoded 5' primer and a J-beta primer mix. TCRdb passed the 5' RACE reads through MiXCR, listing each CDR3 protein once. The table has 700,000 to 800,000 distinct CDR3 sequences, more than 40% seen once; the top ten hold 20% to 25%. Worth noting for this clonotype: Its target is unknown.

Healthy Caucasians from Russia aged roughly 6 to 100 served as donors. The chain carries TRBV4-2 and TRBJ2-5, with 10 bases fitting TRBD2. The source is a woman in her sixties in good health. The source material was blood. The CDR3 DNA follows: TGTGCCAGCAGCCAGGAACTAGCGGGGTGGGGGCAAGAGACCCAGTACTTC. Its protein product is CASSQELAGWGQETQYF.